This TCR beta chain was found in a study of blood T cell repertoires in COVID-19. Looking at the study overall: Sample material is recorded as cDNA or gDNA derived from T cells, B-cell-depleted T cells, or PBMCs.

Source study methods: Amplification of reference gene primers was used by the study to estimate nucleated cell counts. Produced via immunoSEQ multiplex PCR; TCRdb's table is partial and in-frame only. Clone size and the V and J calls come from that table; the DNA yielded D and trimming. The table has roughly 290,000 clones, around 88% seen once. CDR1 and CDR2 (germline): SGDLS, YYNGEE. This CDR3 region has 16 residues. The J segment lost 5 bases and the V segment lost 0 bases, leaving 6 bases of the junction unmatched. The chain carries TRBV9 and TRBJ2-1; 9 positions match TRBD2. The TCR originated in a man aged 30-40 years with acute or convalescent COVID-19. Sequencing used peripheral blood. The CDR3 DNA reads TGTGCCAGCAGCGTAGCCTCCGCGGGAGGGCACAATGAGCAGTTCTTC. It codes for CASSVASAGGHNEQFF.